One and the same sample provided the 30 T cell receptor beta chains below, sequenced in a study of blood T cells in healthy people across ages. Combining a sample-barcoded 5' primer with a J-beta primer mix, a second PCR ran for about 6 to 12 cycles. TCRdb processed the 5' RACE reads anew with MiXCR; each CDR3 protein has one entry. This table has more than 750,000 distinct CDR3 sequences, roughly 28% appearing once. These data also featured in a second study, about T cells of mothers and their children.

Sequenced: blood. The receptor source for this set is a middle-aged woman in good health.

This clonotype was detected only a few times. The chain is built from TRBV10-3 and TRBJ1-1, with D perhaps TRBD1 (5 bases). Looked up from germline, CDR1 is ENHRY and CDR2 is SYGVKD. The V and J ends lost 10 bases and 0 bases respectively, with 12 bases between them. CDR3 length equals 13 residues. The CDR3 loop reads CATSGVMNTEAFF. In DNA, the CDR3 is TGTGCCACCTCGGGGGTGATGAACACTGAAGCTTTCTTT.

This clonotype was seen at least ten times. The J gene is TRBJ2-7, the V gene TRBV3-1, with D possibly TRBD2 on 5 matching bases. CDR1 LGHDT and CDR2 YNNKEL come from the germline V gene (reference sequence). V was trimmed by 0 bases and J by 9 bases, leaving 15 bases between them. CDR3 size: 14 residues. In DNA, the CDR3 is TGTGCCAGCAGCCAAGATAATCGGGGAACGGGGCAGTACTTC. Its protein product is CASSQDNRGTGQYF.

This sequence joins TRBV27 and TRBJ1-4; D is undetermined. This CDR3 spans 15 amino acids. From germline, CDR1 is MNHEY and CDR2 SMNVEV (reference sequence). Deletions cut 5 bases from V and 5 bases from J, with 15 bases between. The CDR3 DNA reads as TGTGCCAGCAGTCCCTTTCGGGGTAGAAATGAAAAACTGTTTTTT. Amino acids: CASSPFRGRNEKLFF.

The chain employs TRBV12-3 or TRBV12-4 and TRBJ1-1; tentatively, D is TRBD1 (5 bases). With 10 bases removed from V and 3 bases from J, the gap between germline ends came to 24 bases. This CDR3 has 16 amino acids. CDR3 sequence reads: CATRTTGSHKDTEAFF. DNA of the CDR3: TGTGCCACCCGTACCACAGGATCACACAAGGACACTGAAGCTTTCTTT.

The V and J genes are TRBV7-2 and TRBJ2-7; D uncertain. The J call may be mistaken, given a closer DNA end match to TRBJ2-5. Germline V gene sequence: CDR1 SGHTA, CDR2 FQGNSA. The CDR3 extends over 17 amino acids. The CDR3 loop is CASSFLPPKVARETQYF. The CDR3 DNA is TGTGCCAGCAGCTTTTTGCCCCCGAAGGTCGCCAGGGAGACCCAGTACTTC.

This clonotype was seen repeatedly, ten times or more. The CDR3 loop reads CAWSVIGRGLVVYNEQFF. The CDR3 DNA sequence: TGTGCCTGGAGTGTAATCGGAAGGGGACTCGTCGTCTACAATGAGCAGTTCTTC. V gene TRBV30 combines with J gene TRBJ2-1; maybe TRBD2 (6 bases). V lost 0 bases, J lost 3 bases, and 21 bases lay in between. CDR3 length: 18 residues. CDR1 is GTSNPN, CDR2 SVGIG, per germline (reference sequence).

This clonotype appeared a few times. This sequence may be a read error, since a much larger clone differs from it by one base. V and J are TRBV6-5 and TRBJ2-5; D unclear. Deletions cut 0 bases from V and 11 bases from J, with 16 bases between. CDR1 is MNHEY, CDR2 SVGAGI, per germline. This CDR3 is built from 14 residues. For the CDR3, the DNA is TGTGCCAGCAGTTACTCCCAGATTTCTGACAAGCAGTACTTC. As protein: CASSYSQISDKQYF.

About this clonotype: A much larger clonotype is one base distant, so this may be a read error. The rearrangement joins TRBV10-3 to TRBJ2-6; weak D call: TRBD1 (8 bases). Germline CDR1 ENHRY, CDR2 SYGVKD. The length of the CDR3 is 18 residues. The CDR3 loop reads CAISESLLQGGNANVPTF. The CDR3 DNA reads as TGTGCCATCAGTGAGTCCCTACTACAGGGGGGGAACGCCAACGTCCCGACTTTC.

The J gene is TRBJ2-7, the V gene TRBV12-3 or TRBV12-4; D tentatively fits TRBD1 or TRBD2 (6 bases each). The V end lost 3 bases, the J end lost 3 bases, and 18 bases lay between the germline ends. This CDR3 comprises 16 residues. The CDR3 reads CASSLGQGTGVYEQYF. DNA of the CDR3: TGTGCCAGCAGTTTGGGGCAGGGGACGGGGGTCTACGAGCAGTACTTC.

V is TRBV21-1 and J is TRBJ2-7; TRBD1 is taken as the D call from the table, unchecked against the DNA. TRBV21-1 is recorded as a pseudogene. The CDR3 sequence is 15 residues long. CDR3 bases: TGTGCCAGCAGCGAAACAGGGGGCCCCTTTTACGAGCAGTACTTC. This translates into CASSETGGPFYEQYF.

This clonotype was seen a handful of times. V is TRBV12-3 or TRBV12-4 and J is TRBJ2-1, with D uncertain. V lost 3 bases, J lost 10 bases, and 16 bases lay in between. The CDR3 consists of 14 residues. The CDR3 DNA sequence: TGTGCCAGCAGTTTTGACGGCTTTCTCTACGAGCAGTTCTTC. Translating gives CASSFDGFLYEQFF.

The chain recombines TRBV6-5 with TRBJ2-1; D may be TRBD2 (6 bases). V was shortened by 8 bases and J by 0 bases, with 11 bases between the two germline ends. The CDR3 spans 14 residues. The germline gives CDR1 MNHEY, CDR2 SVGAGI. The CDR3 DNA sequence: TGTGCCAGCTCTTCGACTAGCTCCTACAATGAGCAGTTCTTC. Residues: CASSSTSSYNEQFF.

The chain joins TRBV2 to TRBJ2-7, with TRBD2 identical over 7 bases. The CDR3 is made up of 14 amino acids. V dropped 7 bases and J dropped 4; count of bases not matched to a gene: 10. The germline V gene has CDR1 SNHLY and CDR2 FYNNEI. As DNA, the CDR3 is TGTGCCAGCAACGGCGGGGGAGTGCCTTACGAGCAGTACTTC. Its translation is CASNGGGVPYEQYF.

This clonotype was picked up a small number of times. The V gene is TRBV7-3, the J gene TRBJ1-1; D is unclear. CDR3 length: 13 residues. Trimming shortened V by 6 bases and J by 3 bases, and 11 bases separated the two germline ends. The germline gives CDR1 SGHTA, CDR2 FQGTGA. The CDR3 spells CASSFGLYTEAFF. The CDR3 coding sequence is TGTGCCAGCAGTTTCGGACTGTACACTGAAGCTTTCTTT.

This clonotype appeared many times. This chain links TRBV4-2 with TRBJ2-1, with D possibly being TRBD1 or TRBD2 (5 bases each). V gave up 3 bases and J gave up 0 bases, with 15 bases separating them. CDR1 LGHNA and CDR2 YNFKEQ come from the germline V gene. The CDR3 contains 17 residues. The CDR3 DNA follows: TGTGCCAGCAGCCAGGAGCCGGGACCGAGCTCCTACAATGAGCAGTTCTTC. This translates into CASSQEPGPSSYNEQFF.

This clonotype was observed many times. The genes are TRBV4-1 and TRBJ1-5; D remains ambiguous. V was clipped by 2 bases and J by 1 base, with 9 bases between them. Germline V gene data show CDR1 as MGHRA and CDR2 as YSYEKL. The CDR3 has 15 residues. CDR3 in DNA: TGCGCCAGCAGCCAACAGGAAGGGAGCAATCAGCCCCAGCATTTT. As protein: CASSQQEGSNQPQHF.

The table lists this clonotype with a few counts. The J gene is TRBJ2-3, the V gene TRBV20-1, with D possibly matching TRBD2 (5 bases). CDR1 is DFQATT, CDR2 SNEGSKA, per germline (reference sequence). Trimming pared 6 bases from V and 8 bases from J, leaving 18 bases between. The CDR3 runs to 13 residues. DNA of the CDR3: TGCAGTGCCCCTAGTGGAGGTCGGGGTACGCAGTATTTT. It encodes CSAPSGGRGTQYF.

The rearrangement joins TRBV7-9 to TRBJ1-4, with D possibly being TRBD1 (6 bases). Looked up from germline, CDR1 is SEHNR and CDR2 is FQNEAQ (reference sequence). The CDR3 extends over 11 amino acids. This chain's CDR3 is CAGGADEKLFF. Written as DNA, the CDR3 is TGTGCTGGGGGGGCGGATGAAAAACTGTTTTTT. The whole variable domain, filled in from reference TRBV7-9 and TRBJ1-4, reads DTGVSQNPRHKITKRGQNVTFRCDPISEHNRLYWYRQTLGQGPEFLTYFQNEAQLEKSRLLSDRFSAERPKGSFSTLEIQRTEQGDSAMYLCAGGADEKLFFGSGTQLSVL.

The chain recombines TRBV7-2 with TRBJ2-5; D remains ambiguous. The germline V gene encodes CDR1 SGHTA and CDR2 FQGNSA. Deletions cut 0 bases from V and 5 bases from J, with 13 bases between. This CDR3 is 15 amino acids long. As DNA, the CDR3 is TGTGCCAGCAGCTTAGCGAGGCCGGGTGGGGAGACCCAGTACTTC. It yields the protein CASSLARPGGETQYF.

With respect to this clonotype: A read error may be the cause here, since a much bigger clone is one base away. The chain has TRBV29-1 and TRBJ2-1, with D unresolved. CDR3 size: 14 residues. CDR1 and CDR2 from the germline V gene are SQVTM and ANQGSEA. The germline V and J ends were trimmed by 5 bases and 13 bases, with 24 bases remaining between them. CDR3 nucleotides: TGCAGCGTTATACCAACAAGCTCTCCGGAGACCCAGTTCTTC. Its protein product is CSVIPTSSPETQFF.

The chain joins TRBV5-1 to TRBJ1-1; D may be TRBD1 (6 bases). In germline, CDR1 is SGHRS, CDR2 YFSETQ. The CDR3 extends over 14 amino acids. The germline V and J ends were trimmed by 7 bases and 2 bases, with 15 bases remaining between them. CDR3 region: CASQEGGGNTEAFF. DNA of the CDR3: TGCGCCAGCCAAGAGGGAGGGGGAAACACTGAAGCTTTCTTT.

Regarding this clonotype: Germline and junction disagree at one end, which may indicate a read error. The V and J genes are TRBV28 and TRBJ1-4, with D perhaps TRBD1 (6 bases). Germline V gene data show CDR1 as MDHEN and CDR2 as SYDVKM. This CDR3 has 14 amino acids. The CDR3 region has the DNA TGTGCCCGCAGTTTACGAGGGGGTAATGAAAAACTGTTTTTT. It translates to CARSLRGGNEKLFF.

There are many counts of this clonotype. The chain employs TRBV28 and TRBJ1-2; D gene uncertain. The V and J ends lost 6 bases and 7 bases respectively, with 9 bases between them. The CDR3 has 11 amino acids. Looked up from germline, CDR1 is MDHEN and CDR2 is SYDVKM. CDR3 DNA sequence: TGTGCCAGCAGGCTTGAGAGTGGCTACACCTTC. Residues: CASRLESGYTF.

The rearrangement links TRBV2 to TRBJ2-2, with D perhaps TRBD2 (6 bases). This CDR3 spans 17 amino acids. Germline CDR1 SNHLY, CDR2 FYNNEI. The V gene lost 2 bases and the J gene lost 0 bases, with 13 bases spanning the gap. The CDR3 DNA sequence: TGTGCCAGCAGTGAACCCATGGGAGGTCCGAACACCGGGGAGCTGTTTTTT. It encodes CASSEPMGGPNTGELFF.

The sample holds many counts of this clonotype. The V call is TRBV6-2 or TRBV6-3, the J call TRBJ1-2, with D hard to call. Germline CDR1 MNHEY, CDR2 SVGEGT. V dropped 0 bases and J dropped 2 bases, with 13 bases sitting between them. This CDR3 spans 16 amino acids. The CDR3 coding sequence is TGTGCCAGCAGTTACTCATCCCAAGATCAAAACTATGGCTACACCTTC. It is translated as CASSYSSQDQNYGYTF.

The chain links TRBV6-2 or TRBV6-3 to TRBJ2-3; no definite D call. The CDR3 totals 16 residues. V shed 2 bases and J shed 0 bases, with 12 bases lying between them. CDR1 is MNHEY and CDR2 is SVGEGT in the germline V gene. The CDR3 reads CASSYGPEESTDTQYF. DNA of the CDR3: TGTGCCAGCAGTTACGGTCCGGAAGAAAGCACAGATACGCAGTATTTT.

The chain employs TRBV27 and TRBJ2-3; D is unclear. CDR1 is MNHEY, CDR2 SMNVEV, per germline (reference sequence). This CDR3 region has 16 residues. V was trimmed by 2 bases and J by 1 base, leaving 13 bases between them. The CDR3 region is CASSLIGVQGTDTQYF. CDR3 in DNA: TGTGCCAGCAGTTTAATCGGTGTGCAGGGCACAGATACGCAGTATTTT.

As concerns this clonotype: A read error may explain this, as a much larger clone is one base away. The chain employs TRBV27 and TRBJ1-5; tentatively, D is TRBD1 (6 bases). CDR1 and CDR2 from the germline V gene are MNHEY and SMNVEV (reference sequence). CDR3 size: 14 residues. In DNA, the CDR3 is TGTGCCAGGAGTTTAGAGGGGGTCAATCAGCCCCAGCATTTT. Protein sequence: CARSLEGVNQPQHF.

CDR3 nucleotides: TGTGCCAGCAGTTTTGGGGATGGAGCTTTCTTT. It codes for CASSFGDGAFF. The chain recombines TRBV27 with TRBJ1-1; no firm D call. V was pared by 3 bases and J by 10 bases, with 9 bases between. CDR3 size: 11 residues. Per germline, CDR1 MNHEY and CDR2 SMNVEV (reference sequence).

Regarding this clonotype: Just one base apart from a much larger clone, this may be a read error. The chain combines TRBV12-3 or TRBV12-4 with TRBJ2-1, with D tentatively TRBD1 or TRBD2 (5 bases each). CDR3 length equals 13 residues. The CDR3 spells CASSRGPPNGQFF. DNA of the CDR3: TGTGCCAGCAGCCGGGGACCACCCAATGGGCAGTTCTTC.